The present T cell receptor beta chain was sequenced within a study of blood T cell repertoires in COVID-19. Turning to the study itself: There were acute and convalescent COVID-19 samples, and they came from the United States, Italy and Spain. T cells, B-cell-depleted T cells, or PBMCs supplied cDNA or gDNA.

In its sample, this clone was seen a few times. The authors' processing: The assay estimated nucleated cells by amplifying reference gene primers. The method was immunoSEQ multiplex PCR; TCRdb's version includes in-frame clones alone and lacks a portion of them. V and J calls and clone size follow that table, whereas D and trimming were derived from the DNA. This table holds 45,000 to 65,000 clones, 85% to 95% found once. V gave up 8 bases and J gave up 7 bases; unmatched junction bases: 10. CDR1 and CDR2 (germline): MNHEY, SVGAGI. CDR3 length: 13 residues. The sequence was obtained from a man aged 50 to 60 with acute or convalescent COVID-19. The chain carries TRBV6-5 and TRBJ1-2, with 7 positions matching TRBD1. Material: peripheral blood. As DNA, the CDR3 is TGTGCCAGCCCGGGACAGAACATCGGTGGCTACACCTTC. Translated, it gives CASPGQNIGGYTF.